The rows below give T cell receptor beta chains drawn from one sample of a study of beta chain features in type 1 diabetes. Data came from immunoSEQ multiplex PCR; TCRdb stores just in-frame clones and leaves some out. The sample has hundreds of thousands of clones, roughly an eighth seen once. The sequencing sample was made of naive CD4+ T cells from blood. The receptors stem from a man aged 18 to 30 with type 1 diabetes. Each CDR3 is given with its conserved first and last residue. The D gene is left open where the match is weak. Clone size is not always given. Where it is, it says once, few, many or a class for expanded clones.

j_call clone_size v_call d_call cdr3_aa cdr3_nt
TRBJ2-3 - TRBV5-1 - CASSFGQSGADTQYF TGCGCCAGCAGCTTTGGACAGTCCGGGGCAGATACGCAGTATTTT
TRBJ2-3 - TRBV6-5 - CASSYSDTSTDTQYF TGTGCCAGCAGTTACTCGGACACTAGCACAGATACGCAGTATTTT
TRBJ2-3 - TRBV11-2 - CASSLGSDTQYF TGTGCCAGCAGCTTAGGGTCGGATACGCAGTATTTT
TRBJ1-2 - TRBV18 - CASSPEAENYGYTF TGTGCCAGCTCACCAGAGGCCGAGAACTATGGCTACACCTTC
TRBJ2-2 few TRBV25-1 - CASSEGNTGELFF TGTGCCAGCAGTGAAGGGAACACCGGGGAGCTGTTTTTT
TRBJ1-5 - TRBV30 - CAWARGGAVANQPQHF TGTGCCTGGGCGAGGGGAGGAGCGGTCGCCAATCAGCCCCAGCATTTT
TRBJ1-1 few TRBV30 - CAWRRPTSRTEAFF TGTGCCTGGAGAAGGCCGACTTCTCGTACTGAAGCTTTCTTT
TRBJ1-5 few TRBV7-2 - CASSLAADQPQHF TGTGCCAGCAGCCTCGCAGCCGATCAGCCCCAGCATTTT
TRBJ1-5 - TRBV9 - CASSVLGGNQPQHF TGTGCCAGCAGCGTTCTGGGGGGCAATCAGCCCCAGCATTTT
TRBJ1-1 - TRBV7-2 - CASSRPWTEAFF TGTGCCAGCAGCCGACCTTGGACTGAAGCTTTCTTT
TRBJ1-1 - TRBV30 - CAWSDWGMTEAFF TGTGCCTGGAGTGATTGGGGGATGACTGAAGCTTTCTTT
TRBJ2-7 few TRBV7-6 - CASSASSYEQYF TGTGCCAGCAGCGCGAGCTCCTACGAGCAGTACTTC
TRBJ2-1 few TRBV18 - CASSPQGGAWGYNEQFF TGTGCCAGCTCACCACAAGGGGGGGCCTGGGGCTACAATGAGCAGTTCTTC
TRBJ2-5 few TRBV5-1 - CASSLEGNIGETQYF TGCGCCAGCAGCTTGGAGGGGAACATAGGGGAGACCCAGTACTTC
TRBJ1-4 - TRBV13 TRBD1 CASSSSQGKLFF TGTGCCAGCAGCTCTTCACAGGGGAAACTGTTTTTT
TRBJ2-5 - TRBV7-2 - CASSLVIPQETQYF TGTGCCAGCAGCTTGGTGATCCCGCAAGAGACCCAGTACTTC
TRBJ1-2 - TRBV19 - CASSIDSKYGYTF TGTGCCAGTAGTATCGACAGTAAATATGGCTACACCTTC
TRBJ1-6 few TRBV5-1 - CASSLDGDRYNSPLHF TGCGCCAGCAGCTTGGACGGGGACCGATATAATTCACCCCTCCACTTT
TRBJ1-5 - TRBV5-6 - CASSLVGDQPQHF TGTGCCAGCAGCTTGGTCGGGGATCAGCCCCAGCATTTT
TRBJ1-5 - TRBV7-9 TRBD1 CASSLLGMGQPQHF TGTGCCAGCAGCTTACTCGGAATGGGACAGCCGCAGCATTTT
TRBJ1-6 few TRBV6-1 TRBD1 CASSQGQGVINSPLHF TGTGCCAGCAGTCAAGGACAGGGGGTAATTAATTCACCCCTCCACTTT
TRBJ1-5 - TRBV18 TRBD1 CASSPYRGDQPQHF TGTGCCAGCTCACCATACAGGGGGGATCAGCCCCAGCATTTT
TRBJ2-7 few TRBV19 - CASSRERYEQYF TGTGCCAGTAGCCGCGAGAGGTACGAGCAGTACTTC
TRBJ2-5 - TRBV11-1 - CASSFSRPHQYF TGTGCCAGCAGCTTTAGCCGGCCACACCAGTACTTC
TRBJ1-2 - TRBV19 - CASRRAGEANYGYTF TGTGCCAGTAGGCGAGCAGGGGAAGCTAACTATGGCTACACCTTC
TRBJ1-3 - TRBV30 - CAWSVQGLTSGNTIYF TGTGCCTGGAGTGTACAGGGACTCACCTCTGGAAACACCATATATTTT
TRBJ2-7 few TRBV29-1 - CSVGQSYEQYF TGCAGCGTTGGACAGTCCTACGAGCAGTACTTC
TRBJ2-5 - TRBV18 - CASSPPSTGETQYF TGTGCCAGCTCACCACCGTCGACGGGAGAGACCCAGTACTTC
TRBJ2-4 few TRBV6-6 - CASKFGADKNIQYF TGTGCCAGCAAATTCGGGGCGGACAAAAACATTCAGTACTTC
TRBJ1-6 - TRBV28 - CASTPPGFNSPLHF TGTGCCAGCACCCCACCGGGCTTTAATTCACCCCTCCACTTT
TRBJ1-1 few TRBV7-9 - CASSLATNTEAFF TGTGCCAGCAGCTTAGCAACGAACACTGAAGCTTTCTTT
TRBJ1-4 - TRBV7-9 - CASSPVVVEEKLFF TGTGCCAGCAGCCCCGTCGTGGTGGAAGAAAAACTGTTTTTT
TRBJ2-5 few TRBV9 TRBD1 CASSVGTARGGETQYF TGTGCCAGCAGCGTTGGGACAGCTCGAGGCGGAGAGACCCAGTACTTC
TRBJ1-1 few TRBV7-8 - CASSLSAGGVLNTEAFF TGTGCCAGCAGCTTATCGGCCGGGGGCGTTTTGAACACTGAAGCTTTCTTT
TRBJ2-3 - TRBV6-5 - CASSANNRDTQYF TGTGCCAGCAGTGCTAACAATAGGGATACGCAGTATTTT
TRBJ1-4 few TRBV27 - CASSLGLAAAAKLFF TGTGCCAGCAGTTTAGGTTTAGCGGCAGCCGCCAAACTGTTTTTT
TRBJ2-3 - TRBV15 TRBD2 CATSTAGGPTDTQYF TGTGCCACCAGCACGGCGGGGGGCCCCACAGATACGCAGTATTTT
TRBJ1-6 - TRBV10-3 TRBD1 CAISAGDRGISPLHF TGTGCCATCAGTGCAGGGGACAGGGGTATATCACCCCTCCACTTT
TRBJ2-3 - TRBV11-3 TRBD1 CASSLGRDSGTDTQYF TGTGCCAGCAGCTTAGGCCGGGACAGCGGCACAGATACGCAGTATTTT
TRBJ2-1 few TRBV5-1 - CASSLTLSSYNEQFF TGCGCCAGCAGCTTGACGCTGAGCTCCTACAATGAGCAGTTCTTC
TRBJ1-6 few TRBV30 - CAWGRPVGLLNSPLHF TGTGCCTGGGGTAGGCCAGTAGGACTATTAAATTCACCCCTCCACTTT
TRBJ1-1 - TRBV2 - CASSESVLGAAFF TGTGCCAGCAGTGAGTCGGTCCTCGGGGCGGCTTTCTTT
TRBJ1-1 - TRBV25-1 - CASSEFPDSPKAFF TGTGCCAGCAGTGAATTTCCGGACAGTCCCAAAGCTTTCTTT
TRBJ1-5 few TRBV30 - CAWSVRLLATNQPQHF TGTGCCTGGAGTGTACGCCTCTTAGCGACAAATCAGCCCCAGCATTTT
TRBJ2-2 few TRBV19 - CASRAQGNTGELFF TGTGCCAGTAGGGCCCAGGGAAACACCGGGGAGCTGTTTTTT
TRBJ2-7 few TRBV28 TRBD1 CASSLQGAPTLREQYF TGTGCCAGCAGTCTGCAGGGGGCCCCTACCCTCCGAGAGCAGTACTTC
TRBJ2-3 - TRBV6-6 - CASRRQEGGDTQYF TGTGCCAGCAGAAGACAGGAGGGAGGAGATACGCAGTATTTT
TRBJ2-7 - TRBV10-3 - CAISASTGSYEQYF TGTGCCATCAGTGCCTCTACAGGGTCTTACGAGCAGTACTTC
TRBJ2-3 few TRBV5-1 - CASSLGLGSTDTQYF TGCGCCAGCAGCTTGGGACTTGGAAGCACAGATACGCAGTATTTT
TRBJ1-2 few TRBV7-9 - CATSGQGFYGYTF TGTGCCACTTCCGGCCAGGGCTTCTATGGCTACACCTTC
TRBJ2-3 few TRBV19 - CASSMPTEHRITDTQYF TGTGCCAGTAGTATGCCCACAGAGCACAGAATCACAGATACGCAGTATTTT
TRBJ1-3 - TRBV10-3 - CAIATGVSGNTIYF TGTGCCATCGCGACAGGCGTCTCTGGAAACACCATATATTTT
TRBJ2-1 few TRBV29-1 - CSVDRGPRNEQFF TGCAGCGTCGACCGGGGGCCAAGAAATGAGCAGTTCTTC
TRBJ1-1 - TRBV7-9 - CASSLYGGDTEAFF TGTGCCAGCAGCTTATATGGCGGTGACACTGAAGCTTTCTTT
TRBJ1-1 few TRBV27 - CASSPFFTGGSTEAFF TGTGCCAGCAGTCCCTTTTTTACCGGAGGAAGCACTGAAGCTTTCTTT
TRBJ1-2 - TRBV7-9 - CASSYSQGINYGYTF TGTGCCAGCAGTTATAGTCAGGGGATCAACTATGGCTACACCTTC
TRBJ1-6 - TRBV18 TRBD1 CASSPGTGVSPLHF TGTGCCAGCTCCCCCGGGACAGGGGTTTCACCCCTCCACTTT
TRBJ1-2 few TRBV30 - CAWSVWGGGYTF TGTGCCTGGAGTGTGTGGGGTGGCGGCTACACCTTC
TRBJ2-7 few TRBV4-1 - CASSQPSGSWNEQYF TGCGCCAGCAGCCAACCCTCAGGGTCGTGGAACGAGCAGTACTTC